A single TCR beta chain is shown here with its context. Whole blood that had not undergone T cell sorting provided the isolated total RNA. These data are taken from a study of monozygotic twins with inflammatory bowel disease. Germline V CDR1 and CDR2: MNHNY, SVGAGI (reference sequence). The CDR3 length is 13 residues. Each of TCRalpha and TCRbeta cDNA went through two nested PCRs, lasting around 15 and 10 cycles. TCRdb re-called the 5' RACE reads; every CDR3 protein appears as one record, without DNA. This sample carries roughly 200,000 distinct CDR3 sequences, with more than 7.5% going to the ten biggest clones.

The sequenced material came from blood. The chain employs TRBV6-6 and TRBJ1-4; absent DNA, TCRdb's TRBD1 call cannot be checked. The source of this sequence is a human donor with ulcerative colitis or Crohn's disease, or a healthy co-twin of an affected twin (not recorded which). CDR3 sequence: CASGRTGGEKLFF.